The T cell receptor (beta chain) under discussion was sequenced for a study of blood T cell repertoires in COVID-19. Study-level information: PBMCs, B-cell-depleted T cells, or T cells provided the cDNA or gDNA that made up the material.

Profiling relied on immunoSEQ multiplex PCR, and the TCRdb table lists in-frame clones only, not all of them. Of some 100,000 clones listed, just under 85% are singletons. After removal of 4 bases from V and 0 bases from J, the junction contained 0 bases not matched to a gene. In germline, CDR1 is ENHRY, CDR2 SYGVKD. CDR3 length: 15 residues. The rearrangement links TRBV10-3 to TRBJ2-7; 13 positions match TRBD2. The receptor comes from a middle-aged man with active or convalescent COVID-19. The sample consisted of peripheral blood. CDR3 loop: CAISGTSGSSYEQYF. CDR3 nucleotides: TGTGCCATCAGTGGGACTAGCGGGAGCTCCTACGAGCAGTACTTC.